What follows is one T cell receptor beta chain and its context. These data originate in a study of blood T cell repertoires in COVID-19. Study-level information: In each case, the material was cDNA or gDNA derived from T cells, B-cell-depleted T cells, or PBMCs.

The CDR3 runs to 15 residues. The germline V and J ends were trimmed by 0 bases and 6 bases, with 11 bases remaining between them. CDR1 is MNHEY, CDR2 SMNVEV, per germline (reference sequence). Authors' methods: Amplification from reference gene primers served as the basis for estimated nucleated cell counts. Sequenced by immunoSEQ multiplex PCR; TCRdb stores in-frame clones only, minus some. V and J calls and clone size are those listed in that table; D and trimming were worked out from the DNA. The table includes about 15,000 clones, roughly 88% detected once. Sequenced sample: peripheral blood. The rearrangement links TRBV27 to TRBJ2-2; possible D gene TRBD1, 5 bases. This receptor was obtained from a human donor in a cohort sampled during active COVID-19. The CDR3 DNA reads TGTGCCAGCAGTTTATCGGAAGGGGATCCCGGGGAGCTGTTTTTT. It yields the protein CASSLSEGDPGELFF.